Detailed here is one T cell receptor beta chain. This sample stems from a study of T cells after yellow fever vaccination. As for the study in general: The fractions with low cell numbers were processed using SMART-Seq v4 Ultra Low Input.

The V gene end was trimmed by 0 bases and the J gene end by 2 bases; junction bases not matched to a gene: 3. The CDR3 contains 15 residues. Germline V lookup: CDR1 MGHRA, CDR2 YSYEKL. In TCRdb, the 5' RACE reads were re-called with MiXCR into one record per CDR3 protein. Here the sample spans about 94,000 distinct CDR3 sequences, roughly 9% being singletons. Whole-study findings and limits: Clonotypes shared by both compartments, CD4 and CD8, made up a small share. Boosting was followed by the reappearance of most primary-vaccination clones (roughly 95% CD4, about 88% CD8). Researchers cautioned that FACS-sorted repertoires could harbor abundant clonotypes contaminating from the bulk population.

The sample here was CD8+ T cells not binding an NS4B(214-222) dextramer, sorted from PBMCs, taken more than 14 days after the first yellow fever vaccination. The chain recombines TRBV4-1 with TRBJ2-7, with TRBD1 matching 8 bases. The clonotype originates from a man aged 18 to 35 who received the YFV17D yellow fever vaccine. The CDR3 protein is CASSQEWTGTYEQYF. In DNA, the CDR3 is TGCGCCAGCAGCCAAGAATGGACAGGGACCTACGAGCAGTACTTC.